This is a list of T cell receptor beta chains from one sample in a study of blood T cell repertoires in COVID-19. The table came from immunoSEQ multiplex PCR; TCRdb's copy has only in-frame clones and leaves some out. This table holds over 200,000 clones, around 85% found once. Source material: peripheral blood. The receptors originated from a woman in her thirties who had recovered from COVID-19. Both conserved end residues are part of each CDR3. D genes are given only for firm matches. Clone size is given for some rows only: seen once, a few or many times, or a class if the clone is expanded.

>TRBV5-4|-|TRBD1|TRBJ1-2
TGTGCCAGCAGCTTGGCCGGCAGGGGGGCATATGGCTACACCTTC
CASSLAGRGAYGYTF
>TRBV15|-|TRBD2|TRBJ2-5
TGTGCCACCAGCAGAGATTTCCTAGCGGGAGAGACCCAGTACTTC
CATSRDFLAGETQYF
>TRBV5-1|once|-|TRBJ2-5
TGCGCCAGCAGCTTGCGGTCGGTCCAAGAGACCCAGTACTTC
CASSLRSVQETQYF
>TRBV5-6|many|-|TRBJ1-6
TGTGCCAGCAGCTTGGTTGACGGGAGGGGTAATTCACCCCTCCACTTT
CASSLVDGRGNSPLHF
>TRBV10-2|once|-|TRBJ2-7
TGCGCCAGCACCAGAGTGGGAGGACCCTCATCCTACGAGCAGTACTTC
CASTRVGGPSSYEQYF
>TRBV18|once|TRBD1|TRBJ1-6
TGTGCCAGCTCGTCGACAGGGGATTCACCCCTCCACTTT
CASSSTGDSPLHF
>TRBV10-2|once|TRBD1|TRBJ1-1
TGCGCCACCTCGGAGGACAGGGGGCGCGCTGAAGCTTTCTTT
CATSEDRGRAEAFF
>TRBV2|-|-|TRBJ1-1
TGTGCCAGCAGTGGGACATTAGTCACTGAAGCTTTCTTT
CASSGTLVTEAFF
>TRBV4-1|-|TRBD2|TRBJ2-1
TGCGCCAGCAGCCGGGGGGGAGATAAGGATGAGCAGTTCTTC
CASSRGGDKDEQFF
>TRBV12-3/TRBV12-4|-|-|TRBJ2-7
TGTGCCAGCAGTTACACACAGGGCGGCGAGCAGTACTTC
CASSYTQGGEQYF
>TRBV2|-|TRBD1|TRBJ2-7
TGTGCCAGCAGTCGGGACAGAGCCTACGAGCAGTACTTC
CASSRDRAYEQYF
>TRBV4-1|-|-|TRBJ2-5
TGCGCCAGCAGCCAAGATCCCGTGCGGGAGACCCAGTACTTC
CASSQDPVRETQYF
>TRBV7-3|-|TRBD2|TRBJ2-1
TGTGCCAGCAGCTTAACGTCTAAGGGACTAGCGGGGGACAATGAGCAGTTCTTC
CASSLTSKGLAGDNEQFF
>TRBV5-6|-|-|TRBJ2-5
TGTGCCAGCAGCTTCTTCCCCGAAGGGAGGGAGACCCAGTACTTC
CASSFFPEGRETQYF
>TRBV2|-|-|TRBJ2-5
TGTGCCAGCAGCCGGGACATCGGGGAGACCCAGTACTTC
CASSRDIGETQYF
>TRBV30|-|-|TRBJ1-3
TGTGCCTGGAGTGCGTCTTTCTCTGGAAACACCATATATTTT
CAWSASFSGNTIYF
>TRBV6-5|once|-|TRBJ2-7
TGTGCCAGCAGAAGGGACATCCGAGCCTACGAGCAGTACTTC
CASRRDIRAYEQYF
>TRBV27|-|TRBD2|TRBJ2-7
TGTGCCAGCAGGGGGACTAGCGGGCGGTACGAGCAGTACTTC
CASRGTSGRYEQYF
>TRBV18|-|TRBD1|TRBJ2-3
TGTGCCAGCTCGGCCGGGACAGACCAGCTGGATACGCAGTATTTT
CASSAGTDQLDTQYF
>TRBV10-3|-|TRBD2|TRBJ2-2
TGTGCCATCAGTGCGACTAGCGGGGGGGTTCCCGGGGAGCTGTTTTTT
CAISATSGGVPGELFF
>TRBV7-9|-|-|TRBJ1-6
TGTGCCAGCAGCTTATCTGGAGTCGGCGCAGCAAATTCACCCCTCCACTTT
CASSLSGVGAANSPLHF
>TRBV27|-|-|TRBJ1-5
TGTGCCAGCAGTTTATATGCAGAACATAGCAATCAGCCCCAGCATTTT
CASSLYAEHSNQPQHF
>TRBV27|-|TRBD2|TRBJ2-3
TGTGCCAGCAGTTTACTCGGCGGGGGGGCATCAGATACGCAGTATTTT
CASSLLGGGASDTQYF
>TRBV9|-|TRBD1|TRBJ2-3
TGTGCCAGCAGCGTTGACCAGGGGGACACAGATACGCAGTATTTT
CASSVDQGDTDTQYF
>TRBV27|-|TRBD2|TRBJ2-3
TGTGCCAGCAGTTTAACTAGCGGGGGGCATACAGATACGCAGTATTTT
CASSLTSGGHTDTQYF
>TRBV12-5|-|-|TRBJ1-2
TGTGCTAGTGGTTTGGGGGGGCCAGTCAGGGGCTACACCTTC
CASGLGGPVRGYTF
>TRBV12-3/TRBV12-4|-|-|TRBJ1-2
TGTGCCAGCAGTTTAACGGACTATGGCTACACCTTC
CASSLTDYGYTF
>TRBV19|-|-|TRBJ2-1
TGTGCCAGTAGGGGAGTTTGGAATGAGCAGTTCTTC
CASRGVWNEQFF
>TRBV5-1|-|-|TRBJ1-1
TGCGCCAGCAGCCCCACATTGAACACTGAAGCTTTCTTT
CASSPTLNTEAFF
>TRBV6-1|-|TRBD1|TRBJ1-1
TGTGCCAGCAGTGACCGGGACAGGGACAGTGTCGCTGAAGCTTTCTTT
CASSDRDRDSVAEAFF
>TRBV5-1|-|-|TRBJ1-1
TGCGCCAGCAGCTTTAAGTCGGACACTGAAGCTTTCTTT
CASSFKSDTEAFF
>TRBV11-1|-|-|TRBJ1-1
TGTGCCAGCAGTTTCACGGGGGACACTGAAGCTTTCTTT
CASSFTGDTEAFF
>TRBV5-1|-|-|TRBJ1-6
TGCGCCAGCGGCCAGGGTAACTATAATTCACCCCTCCACTTT
CASGQGNYNSPLHF
>TRBV18|-|TRBD1|TRBJ1-5
TGTGCCAGCTCCGGACAGGGCAATCAGCCCCAGCATTTT
CASSGQGNQPQHF
>TRBV6-5|-|-|TRBJ2-4
TGTGCCAGCAGTTTACAAACAGGTCCGGGCAAAAACATTCAGTACTTC
CASSLQTGPGKNIQYF
>TRBV7-2|-|TRBD1|TRBJ1-1
TGTGCCAGCAGCTTGGCCAGGGGGCGGACGAACACTGAAGCTTTCTTT
CASSLARGRTNTEAFF
>TRBV7-8|-|-|TRBJ1-1
TGTGCCAGCAGCTTAGATGGAGTGGCGGTGGCAGCTTTCTTT
CASSLDGVAVAAFF
>TRBV7-2|-|-|TRBJ2-3
TGTGCCAGCAGCCCACAGGTCACCTCCACAGATACGCAGTATTTT
CASSPQVTSTDTQYF
>TRBV4-3|-|-|TRBJ2-7
TGCGCCAGCAGCCTGAATATAGCCTACGAGCAGTACTTC
CASSLNIAYEQYF
>TRBV21-1|-|-|TRBJ2-7
TGTGCCAGCAGCAAAGGGGGACTAGCGGAGGGCTACGAGCAGTACTTC
CASSKGGLAEGYEQYF
>TRBV30|-|-|TRBJ1-5
TGTGCCTGGGCGCCGGGAGGGCCTCAGCCCCAGCATTTT
CAWAPGGPQPQHF
>TRBV4-1|-|TRBD2|TRBJ2-3
TGCGCCAGCAGCCAAGCCCGAGTAGCGGGGGGAAGCACAGATACGCAGTATTTT
CASSQARVAGGSTDTQYF
>TRBV6-5|once|-|TRBJ1-1
TGTGCCAGCAGTTTGGGGAGGACTGAAGCTTTCTTT
CASSLGRTEAFF
>TRBV5-5|-|TRBD1|TRBJ2-7
TGTGCCAGCAGCTTGTCTAGGGGGCAGAGCTCCTACGAGCAGTACTTC
CASSLSRGQSSYEQYF
>TRBV27|-|TRBD1|TRBJ1-4
TGTGCCAGCAGTCCCCCGGGACAGGGAGTTGAAAAACTGTTTTTT
CASSPPGQGVEKLFF
>TRBV4-1|-|-|TRBJ2-3
TGCGCCAGCAGCCAAGATTTGGCGGGGCGATCAGATACGCAGTATTTT
CASSQDLAGRSDTQYF
>TRBV9|-|TRBD1|TRBJ2-3
TGTGCCAGCAGCGTAGGAGCAGGGGGCTATAGCACAGATACGCAGTATTTT
CASSVGAGGYSTDTQYF
>TRBV5-4|few|TRBD1|TRBJ1-1
TGTGCCAGCAGCTTGTCCTCAGGGGGCCCCACTGAAGCTTTCTTT
CASSLSSGGPTEAFF
>TRBV11-2|-|TRBD2|TRBJ2-3
TGTGCCAGCAGCTTAGGGCCGAGCGGGGGAGTCACAGATACGCAGTATTTT
CASSLGPSGGVTDTQYF
>TRBV7-9|-|-|TRBJ2-1
TGTGCCAGCAGCTTAATGGGGCAGGGCAATGAGCAGTTCTTC
CASSLMGQGNEQFF
>TRBV7-6|-|-|TRBJ2-5
TGTGCCAGCAGCTTAGTGGACTCCACTTCCATTGCGACCCAGTACTTC
CASSLVDSTSIATQYF